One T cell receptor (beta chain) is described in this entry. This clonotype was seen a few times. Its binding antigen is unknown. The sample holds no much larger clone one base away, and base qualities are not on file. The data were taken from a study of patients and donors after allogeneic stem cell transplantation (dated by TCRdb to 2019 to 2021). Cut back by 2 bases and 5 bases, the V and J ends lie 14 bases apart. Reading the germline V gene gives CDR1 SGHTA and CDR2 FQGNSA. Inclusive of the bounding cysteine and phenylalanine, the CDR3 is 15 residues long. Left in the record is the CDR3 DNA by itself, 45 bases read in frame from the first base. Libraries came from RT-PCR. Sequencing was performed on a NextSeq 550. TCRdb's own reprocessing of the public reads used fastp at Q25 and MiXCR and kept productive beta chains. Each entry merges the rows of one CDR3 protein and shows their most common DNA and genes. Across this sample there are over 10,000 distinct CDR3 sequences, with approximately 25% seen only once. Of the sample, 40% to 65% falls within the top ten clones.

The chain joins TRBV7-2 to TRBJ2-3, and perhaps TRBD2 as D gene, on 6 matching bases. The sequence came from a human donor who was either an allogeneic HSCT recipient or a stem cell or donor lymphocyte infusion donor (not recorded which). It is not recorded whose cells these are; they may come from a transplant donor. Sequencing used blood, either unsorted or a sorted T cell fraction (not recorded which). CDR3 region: CASSLHGREQDTQYF. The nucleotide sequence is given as TGTGCCAGCAGCTTACACGGGCGGGAACAAGATACGCAGTATTTT.